Described below is a single TCR beta chain sequence and its context. The antigen is undetermined. These data come from a study of OX40 agonist ivuxolimab in advanced cancers. Study information: The diagnoses of dose-escalation patients were hepatocellular carcinoma, melanoma, renal cell or head and neck cancer. One patient with hepatocellular carcinoma and two with cutaneous melanoma, three in all, had partial responses. Regarding the study as a whole: CD4+ and CD8+ blood T cells expanded clonally by week 6 at 0.1 to 3.0 mg/kg.

Germline V CDR1 and CDR2: SGHTA, FQGTGA. The V gene end was trimmed by 0 bases and the J gene end by 5 bases; junction bases not matched to a gene: 8. The CDR3 runs 17 residues. The data were produced by immunoSEQ multiplex PCR, yet TCRdb's version contains in-frame clones alone and is incomplete. Of 70,000 or so clones in the sample, just over 85% were seen once. V and J are TRBV7-3 and TRBJ2-3; 10 positions match TRBD2. The sample was CD4+ or CD8+ T cells sorted from blood, taken in a trial of the OX40 agonist ivuxolimab. The receptor was derived from an adult with an advanced solid tumor such as melanoma, head and neck, liver or kidney cancer. CDR3 DNA sequence: TGTGCCAGCAGCTTAACGGGCAGCGGGAGGGAAGGAGATACGCAGTATTTT. Translation gives CASSLTGSGREGDTQYF.